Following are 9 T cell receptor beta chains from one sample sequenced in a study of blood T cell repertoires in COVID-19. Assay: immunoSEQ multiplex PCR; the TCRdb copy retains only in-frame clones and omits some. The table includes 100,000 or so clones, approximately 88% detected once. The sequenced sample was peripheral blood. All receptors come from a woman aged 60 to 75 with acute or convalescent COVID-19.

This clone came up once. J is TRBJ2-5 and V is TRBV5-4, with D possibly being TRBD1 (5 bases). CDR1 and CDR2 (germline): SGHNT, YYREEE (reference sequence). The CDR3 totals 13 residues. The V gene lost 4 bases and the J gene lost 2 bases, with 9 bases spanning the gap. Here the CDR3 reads CASSQGQQETQYF. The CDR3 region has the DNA TGTGCCAGCAGCCAGGGTCAACAAGAGACCCAGTACTTC.

The chain's CDR3 is CASSYAGTGSRETQYF. For the CDR3, the DNA is TGTGCCAGCAGTTACGCCGGGACAGGGAGTCGAGAGACCCAGTACTTC. This chain joins TRBV7-9 and TRBJ2-5, with 9 positions matching TRBD1. The germline CDR1 and CDR2 sequences are SEHNR and FQNEAQ (reference sequence). The CDR3 is 16 residues long. J lost 4 bases, V lost 6 bases, and 12 bases had no gene match.

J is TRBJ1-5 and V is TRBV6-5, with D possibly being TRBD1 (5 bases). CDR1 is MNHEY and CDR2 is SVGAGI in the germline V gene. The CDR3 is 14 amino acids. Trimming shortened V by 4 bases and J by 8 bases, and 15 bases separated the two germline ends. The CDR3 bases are TGTGCCAGCAGTTTCGGGGGGTCCGAAGAGCCCCAGCATTTT. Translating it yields CASSFGGSEEPQHF.

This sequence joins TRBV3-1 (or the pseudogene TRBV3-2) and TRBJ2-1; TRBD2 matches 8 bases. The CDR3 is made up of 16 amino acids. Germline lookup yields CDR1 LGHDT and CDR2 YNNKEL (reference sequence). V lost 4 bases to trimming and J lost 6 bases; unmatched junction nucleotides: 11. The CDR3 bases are TGTGCCAGCAGCCGTCGAGTGAATAGCGGGACCAATGAGCAGTTCTTC. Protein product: CASSRRVNSGTNEQFF.

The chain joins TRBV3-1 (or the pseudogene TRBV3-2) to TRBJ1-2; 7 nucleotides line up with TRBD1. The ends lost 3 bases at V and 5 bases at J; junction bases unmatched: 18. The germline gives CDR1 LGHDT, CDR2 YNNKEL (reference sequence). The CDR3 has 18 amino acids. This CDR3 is CASSHKFSRTGSWYGYTF. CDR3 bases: TGTGCCAGCAGCCACAAGTTTAGTAGGACAGGTTCTTGGTATGGCTACACCTTC.

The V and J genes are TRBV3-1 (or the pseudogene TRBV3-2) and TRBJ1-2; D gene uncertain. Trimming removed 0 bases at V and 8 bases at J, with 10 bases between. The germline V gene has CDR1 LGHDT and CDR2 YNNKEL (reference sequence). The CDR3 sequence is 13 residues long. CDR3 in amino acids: CASSQDLGGGYTF. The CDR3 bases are TGTGCCAGCAGCCAAGATCTGGGAGGCGGCTACACCTTC.

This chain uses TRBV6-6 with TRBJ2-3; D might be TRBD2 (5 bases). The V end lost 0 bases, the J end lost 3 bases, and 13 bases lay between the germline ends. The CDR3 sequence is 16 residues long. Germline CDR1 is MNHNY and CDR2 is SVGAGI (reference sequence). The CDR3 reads CASSYSHAGGTDTQYF. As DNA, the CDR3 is TGTGCCAGCAGTTACTCTCACGCGGGCGGTACAGATACGCAGTATTTT.

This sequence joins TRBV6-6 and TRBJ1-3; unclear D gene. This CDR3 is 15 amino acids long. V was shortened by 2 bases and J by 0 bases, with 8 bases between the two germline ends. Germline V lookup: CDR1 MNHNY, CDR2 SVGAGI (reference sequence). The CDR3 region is CASSYGEFSGNTIYF. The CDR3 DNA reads TGTGCCAGCAGTTACGGAGAGTTCTCTGGAAACACCATATATTTT.

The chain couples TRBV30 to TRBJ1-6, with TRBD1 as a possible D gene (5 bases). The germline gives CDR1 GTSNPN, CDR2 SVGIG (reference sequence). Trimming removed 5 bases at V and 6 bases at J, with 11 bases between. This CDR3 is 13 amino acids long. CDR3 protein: CAWLRQPNSPLHF. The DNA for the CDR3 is TGTGCCTGGTTGCGACAGCCTAATTCACCCCTCCACTTT. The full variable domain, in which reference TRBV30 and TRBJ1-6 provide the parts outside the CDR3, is SQTIHQWPATLVQPVGSPLSLECTVEGTSNPNLYWYRQAAGRGLQLLFYSVGIGQISSEVPQNLSASRPQDRQFILSSKKLLLSDSGFYLCAWLRQPNSPLHFGNGTRLTVT.